Presented here are 21 T cell receptor beta chains from one specimen sequenced in a study of shared clonotypes between healthy human individuals. The repertoire was sequenced with immunoSEQ multiplex PCR; TCRdb's copy has only in-frame clones and lacks some. The sample carries 2 million to 2.5 million clones, 90% to 97% recorded once. Sequenced input: naive CD4+ T cells sorted from blood. The subset here: CD45RA+ positively selected. These TCRs come from a man aged 18 to 29 in good health.

This chain uses TRBV2 with TRBJ1-1; D not resolved. The CDR3 runs to 11 residues. Germline V CDR1 and CDR2: SNHLY, FYNNEI. V gave up 6 bases and J gave up 8 bases, with 10 bases separating them. The CDR3 is CASSPRSEAFF. In DNA form, the CDR3 reads TGTGCCAGCAGCCCCCGATCCGAAGCTTTCTTT.

This chain uses TRBV11-2 with TRBJ2-1, with D perhaps TRBD1 (5 bases). This CDR3 contains 12 residues. V was cut by 5 bases and J by 8 bases, with 10 bases left in between. From germline, CDR1 is SGHAT and CDR2 FQNNGV. The CDR3 loop is CASSTQGYEQFF. CDR3 coding DNA: TGTGCCAGCAGCACCCAGGGCTATGAGCAGTTCTTC.

J is TRBJ2-1 and V is TRBV13; the D gene could be TRBD1 or TRBD2 (5 bases each). The CDR3 covers 17 residues. V lost 0 bases and J 2 bases, leaving 14 bases between the germline ends. Germline CDR1 is PRHDT and CDR2 is FYEKMQ (reference sequence). Written as DNA, the CDR3 is TGTGCCAGCAGCTTAGGCCAGGGAGTGACTACCTACAATGAGCAGTTCTTC. Protein product: CASSLGQGVTTYNEQFF.

The chain couples TRBV9 to TRBJ2-7, with D perhaps TRBD1 (6 bases). The CDR3 sequence is 14 residues long. Trimming took off 3 bases at V and 6 bases at J, with 16 bases between the two ends. Germline V lookup: CDR1 SGDLS, CDR2 YYNGEE. The CDR3 region has the DNA TGTGCCAGCAGCGAGAGGCAGGGGACCCGCGAGCAGTACTTC. It translates to CASSERQGTREQYF.

The chain uses TRBV7-9 and TRBJ2-5; tentative D call: TRBD1 (5 bases). The V gene lost 0 bases and the J gene lost 4 bases, with 15 bases spanning the gap. CDR1 SEHNR and CDR2 FQNEAQ come from the germline V gene (reference sequence). The CDR3 sequence is 16 residues long. CDR3 residues: CASSLAYVQGAETQYF. CDR3 sequence (DNA): TGTGCCAGCAGCTTAGCGTACGTCCAGGGTGCAGAGACCCAGTACTTC.

The chain joins TRBV30 to TRBJ2-5; D is perhaps TRBD2 (5 bases). This CDR3 has 14 amino acids. Trimming shortened V by 2 bases and J by 4 bases, and 14 bases separated the two germline ends. The germline CDR1 and CDR2 sequences are GTSNPN and SVGIG (reference sequence). The chain's CDR3 is CAWSPDSQGETQYF. The CDR3 region has the DNA TGTGCCTGGAGTCCGGACTCCCAAGGAGAGACCCAGTACTTC.

CDR3 in amino acids: CASSYFPVTQRETQYF. In DNA, the CDR3 is TGTGCCAGCAGTTACTTTCCGGTTACCCAAAGAGAGACCCAGTACTTC. The chain uses TRBV6-5 and TRBJ2-5, with D unclear. Germline loops: CDR1 MNHEY, CDR2 SVGAGI. The CDR3 runs 16 residues. The ends were cut back, 1 base at V and 4 bases at J, with 16 bases in the middle.

The chain has TRBV6-6 and TRBJ2-2; 11 positions agree with TRBD1. After removal of 2 bases from V and 5 bases from J, the junction contained 4 bases not matched to a gene. Per the germline V gene, CDR1 is MNHNY and CDR2 is SVGAGI (reference sequence). CDR3 size: 16 residues. CDR3 region: CASSYGQGAMTGELFF. Here the CDR3 DNA reads TGTGCCAGCAGTTACGGACAGGGGGCGATGACCGGGGAGCTGTTTTTT.

V usage is TRBV23-1 and J usage is TRBJ1-6; D gene uncertain. TRBV23-1 has ORF status, its function being uncertain. CDR3 size: 15 residues. V lost 2 bases, J lost 8 bases, and 13 bases lay in between. The CDR3 loop reads CASSQPMLPYSPLHF. Here the CDR3 DNA reads TGCGCCAGCAGTCAACCAATGTTGCCTTATTCACCCCTCCACTTT.

V is TRBV6-6 and J is TRBJ2-7, with 7 positions matching TRBD1. V shed 2 bases and J 9 bases; nucleotides not matched to a gene: 10. Germline V gives CDR1 MNHNY, CDR2 SVGAGI (reference sequence). CDR3 length: 14 amino acids. The CDR3 spells CASSYGTDPTRQYF. DNA of the CDR3: TGTGCCAGCAGTTACGGGACAGACCCTACGAGGCAGTACTTC.

The chain employs TRBV4-1 and TRBJ2-4; 9 bases map to TRBD2. V shed 0 bases, J shed 8 bases, and the junction held 5 bases outside the gene matches. The germline CDR1 and CDR2 sequences are MGHRA and YSYEKL. CDR3 size: 15 residues. The CDR3 DNA reads as TGCGCCAGCAGCCAAGAGGGCGGGAGGGCCGACATTCAGTACTTC. Translated: CASSQEGGRADIQYF.

The chain employs TRBV7-2 and TRBJ2-5, with 7 bases fitting TRBD2. There are 15 residues in the CDR3. V lost 6 bases and J lost 1; bases outside the gene matches: 8. The germline V gene has CDR1 SGHTA and CDR2 FQGNSA. The CDR3 region has the DNA TGTGCCAGCAGACCGGGGCTAGCGGCCCAAGAGACCCAGTACTTC. It translates to CASRPGLAAQETQYF.

The chain uses TRBV11-2 and TRBJ2-7; a possible D gene is TRBD1 (5 bases). Germline CDR1 reads SGHAT; CDR2 reads FQNNGV. The CDR3 has 14 amino acids. Deletions cut 5 bases from V and 6 bases from J, with 17 bases between. The CDR3 DNA reads TGTGCCAGCAGCCACGATCAGGGTTATTCCGAGCAGTACTTC. This gives the protein CASSHDQGYSEQYF.

The chain carries TRBV19 and TRBJ1-6; D is perhaps TRBD1 (6 bases). CDR1 and CDR2 (germline): LNHDA, SQIVND (reference sequence). The CDR3 is 14 amino acids. The V end lost 9 bases, the J end lost 7 bases, and 16 bases lay between the germline ends. In DNA, the CDR3 is TGTGCCAGCGCGACCAGGGGAGGGAATTCACCCCTCCACTTT. It codes for CASATRGGNSPLHF.

The rearrangement joins TRBV6-5 to TRBJ2-1; no definite D call. The V gene lost 2 bases and the J gene lost 0 bases, with 11 bases spanning the gap. This CDR3 has 16 amino acids. Germline CDR1 is MNHEY and CDR2 is SVGAGI. The CDR3 reads CASSYEQPPSYNEQFF. The CDR3 coding sequence is TGTGCCAGCAGTTACGAACAGCCTCCCTCCTACAATGAGCAGTTCTTC.

Turning to this clone: The same CDR3 also results from other DNA sequences found in this sample. V gene TRBV5-1 combines with J gene TRBJ2-7; D may correspond to TRBD1 or TRBD2 (5 bases each). With 0 bases removed from V and 4 bases from J, the gap between germline ends came to 11 bases. The CDR3 covers 14 residues. CDR1 is SGHRS and CDR2 is YFSETQ in the germline V gene. The CDR3 here is CASSLGQTTYEQYF. The CDR3 region has the DNA TGCGCCAGCAGCTTGGGACAGACTACTTACGAGCAGTACTTC.

The chain employs TRBV27 and TRBJ2-2; no reliable D call. The CDR3 is made up of 13 amino acids. V was shortened by 4 bases and J by 6 bases, with 9 bases between the two germline ends. CDR1 MNHEY and CDR2 SMNVEV come from the germline V gene (reference sequence). In DNA, the CDR3 is TGTGCCAGCAGTTCTCCAGCGCCCGGGGAGCTGTTTTTT. It is translated as CASSSPAPGELFF.

The chain recombines TRBV19 with TRBJ1-6, with TRBD1 as a possible D gene (6 bases). The CDR3 runs to 15 residues. V shed 7 bases and J shed 9 bases, with 19 bases lying between them. The germline gives CDR1 LNHDA, CDR2 SQIVND (reference sequence). CDR3 amino acids: CASNQEDSIFSPLHF. DNA for the CDR3: TGTGCCAGTAATCAAGAGGACAGTATATTTTCACCCCTCCACTTT.

The chain links TRBV18 to TRBJ1-4; D ambiguous. CDR3 size: 13 residues. With 6 bases removed from V and 4 bases from J, the gap between germline ends came to 9 bases. Looked up from germline, CDR1 is KGHSH and CDR2 is LQKENI. This chain's CDR3 is CASSKSFNEKLFF. The CDR3 DNA reads TGTGCCAGCTCGAAAAGTTTTAATGAAAAACTGTTTTTT.

To note about this clone: Other DNA sequences in this specimen translate into the identical CDR3. The V and J genes are TRBV11-3 and TRBJ2-2; TRBD2 matches 12 bases. The CDR3 contains 17 residues. Germline V gives CDR1 SGHNT, CDR2 YENEEA. V lost 5 bases, J lost 0 bases, and 4 bases stayed unmatched. The CDR3 here is CASSPLAGGPNTGELFF. DNA for the CDR3: TGTGCCAGCAGCCCACTAGCGGGGGGCCCGAACACCGGGGAGCTGTTTTTT.

With regard to this clone: The same CDR3 arises from other DNA sequences in this sample as well. The chain's CDR3 is CASRRGGEGYEQYF. DNA of the CDR3: TGCGCCAGCAGGAGGGGAGGTGAAGGGTACGAGCAGTACTTC. The chain combines TRBV10-2 with TRBJ2-7, with a tentative D call TRBD2 (6 bases). The CDR3 spans 14 residues. With 6 bases removed from V and 4 bases from J, the gap between germline ends came to 16 bases. Per the germline V gene, CDR1 is WSHSY and CDR2 is SAAADI.